This record looks at one TCR beta chain sequence and its context. Its target is not known. Sequenced by immunoSEQ multiplex PCR; TCRdb stores in-frame clones only, minus some. This table holds some 68,000 clones, 85% to 90% found once. The entry originates in a study of OX40 agonist ivuxolimab in advanced cancers. Study outcomes and limitations: Dosing at 0.1 to 3.0 mg/kg was accompanied by clonal expansion of CD4+ and CD8+ blood T cells by week 6.

Patients who had autoimmune disease history or got systemic immunosuppression were left out. There are 15 residues in the CDR3. Germline loops: CDR1 MNHNS, CDR2 SASEGT. V gave up 0 bases and J gave up 2 bases, with 8 bases separating them. The gene calls are TRBV6-1 and TRBJ1-3; D is undetermined. The sequenced sample was CD4+ or CD8+ T cells sorted from blood, obtained in a trial of the OX40 agonist ivuxolimab. The source of this sequence is an adult with an advanced solid tumor such as melanoma, head and neck, liver or kidney cancer. The DNA of the CDR3 is TGTGCCAGCAGTGAAGCCGGGAAACCTGGAAACACCATATATTTT. Protein product: CASSEAGKPGNTIYF.